This TCR beta chain originates from a study of T cell responses to AZD1222 COVID-19 vaccine. Whole-study context: Second-dose intervals of approximately 4 or approximately 12 weeks were pooled. The study, taken as a whole, reports: Most donors were white British and more were female, and clonal diversity was possibly underestimated.

This clone was detected only a few times. Its antigen is unidentified. V was pared by 1 base and J by 5 bases, with 9 bases between. This CDR3 is built from 13 residues. The germline CDR1 and CDR2 sequences are SGHNT and YYREEE (reference sequence). Here immunoSEQ multiplex PCR was the method, and the copy in TCRdb shows in-frame clones only, minus some. The sample yields roughly 150,000 clones, about 90% seen once. The genes are TRBV5-4 and TRBJ2-5; the D is unclear. The receptor was isolated from an adult in good health. This specimen consisted of peripheral blood, obtained on day 0 of AZD1222 vaccination. The CDR3 protein is CASSLSFSETQYF. CDR3 DNA sequence: TGTGCCAGCAGCTTGTCATTCTCGGAGACCCAGTACTTC. Full variable domain (rest looked up from reference TRBV5-4 and TRBJ2-5): ETGVTQSPTHLIKTRGQQVTLRCSSQSGHNTVSWYQQALGQGPQFIFQYYREEENGRGNFPPRFSGLQFPNYSSELNVNALELDDSALYLCASSLSFSETQYFGPGTRLLVL.